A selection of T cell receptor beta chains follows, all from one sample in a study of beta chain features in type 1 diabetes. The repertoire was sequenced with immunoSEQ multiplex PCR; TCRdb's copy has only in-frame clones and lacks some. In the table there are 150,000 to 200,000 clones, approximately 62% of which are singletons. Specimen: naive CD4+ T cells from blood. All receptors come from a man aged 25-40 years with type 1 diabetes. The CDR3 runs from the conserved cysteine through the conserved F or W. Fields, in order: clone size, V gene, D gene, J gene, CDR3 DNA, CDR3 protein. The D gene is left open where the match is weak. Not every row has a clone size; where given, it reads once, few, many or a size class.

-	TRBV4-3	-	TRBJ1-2	TGCGCCAGCAGCCACCAAAGCTTAGCCGGCCTAGCTAACTATGGCTACACCTTC	CASSHQSLAGLANYGYTF
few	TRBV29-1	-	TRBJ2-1	TGCAGCGTTGAGTCTCAGATCTACAATGAGCAGTTCTTC	CSVESQIYNEQFF
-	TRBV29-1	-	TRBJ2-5	TGCAGCGCCGAAGCCCGTCGGGGCCCGCAAGAGACCCAGTACTTC	CSAEARRGPQETQYF
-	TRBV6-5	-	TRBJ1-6	TGTGCCAGCAGGGGGGGGACGGAAAATGCACCCCTCCACTTT	CASRGGTENAPLHF
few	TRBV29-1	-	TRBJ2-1	TGCAGCGTTGACAGCTACAATGAGCAGTTCTTC	CSVDSYNEQFF
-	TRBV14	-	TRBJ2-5	TGTGCCAGCAGCCAAAGATTGGGCCTAGCGTACTCCGAAGAGACCCAGTACTTC	CASSQRLGLAYSEETQYF
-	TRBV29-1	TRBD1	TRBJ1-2	TGCAGCGTAGAAGATCTGGGACAGGCACCCAAATATGGCTACACCTTC	CSVEDLGQAPKYGYTF
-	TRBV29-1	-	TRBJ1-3	TGCAGCGTTGTCCGGGATTCTGGAAACACCATATATTTT	CSVVRDSGNTIYF
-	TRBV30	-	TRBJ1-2	TGTGCCTGGATGGACTCTAACTATGGCTACACCTTC	CAWMDSNYGYTF
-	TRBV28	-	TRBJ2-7	TGTGCCAGCAGTTCACACATGATGGAGTACTTC	CASSSHMMEYF
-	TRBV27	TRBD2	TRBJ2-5	TGTGCCAGCAGTTTGCGGGGAGGGGAGACCCAGTACTTC	CASSLRGGETQYF
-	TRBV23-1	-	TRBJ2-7	TGCGCCAGCAAACACAGGGCTTCCTACGAGCAGTACTTC	CASKHRASYEQYF
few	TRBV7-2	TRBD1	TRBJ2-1	TGTGCCAGCAGCCGACAGGGGGCCAACTCCTACAATGAGCAGTTCTTC	CASSRQGANSYNEQFF
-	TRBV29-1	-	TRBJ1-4	TGCAGCGTTGAAGATGCGGAGGCAAAACTGTTTTTT	CSVEDAEAKLFF
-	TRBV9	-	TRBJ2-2	TGTGCCAGCAGCTCTCATCAAGGGTCTCCAGGGCCCGGGGAGCTGTTTTTT	CASSSHQGSPGPGELFF
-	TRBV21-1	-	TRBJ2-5	TGTGCCAGCAGCAAAGGAGCCCGCTGGAGGTCAGAGACCCAGTACTTC	CASSKGARWRSETQYF
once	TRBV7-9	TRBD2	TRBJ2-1	TGTGCCAGCAGCCCTAGCGGGGGGTACTACAATGAGCAGTTCTTC	CASSPSGGYYNEQFF
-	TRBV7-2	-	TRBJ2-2	TGTGCCAGCAGCACCGGACAGCCCACCGGGGAGCTGTTTTTT	CASSTGQPTGELFF
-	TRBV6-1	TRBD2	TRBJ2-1	TGTGCCAGCAGTGAATCCCTAGCGGGGGCATACAATGAGCAGTTCTTC	CASSESLAGAYNEQFF
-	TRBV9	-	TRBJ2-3	TGTGCCAGCAGCTCCCGGACAGGCACAGATACGCAGTATTTT	CASSSRTGTDTQYF
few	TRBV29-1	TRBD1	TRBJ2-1	TGCAGCGTTGCGGACAGGGGGAATGAGCAGTTCTTC	CSVADRGNEQFF
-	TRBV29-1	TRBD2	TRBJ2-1	TGCAGCGGTGCGACTAGCGGGGCATACAATGAGCAGTTCTTC	CSGATSGAYNEQFF
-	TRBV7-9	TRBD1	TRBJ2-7	TGTGCCAGCAGCCTTGCCGGGACAGGGGCCGAGCAGTACTTC	CASSLAGTGAEQYF
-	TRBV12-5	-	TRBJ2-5	TGTGCTAGTGGTTCCGCAGGAGGGGTGTACCAAGAGACCCAGTACTTC	CASGSAGGVYQETQYF
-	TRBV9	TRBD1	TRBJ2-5	TGTGCCAGCAGCGTACCCATTCGGGACAGGGCACAAGAGACCCAGTACTTC	CASSVPIRDRAQETQYF
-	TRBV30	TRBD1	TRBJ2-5	TGTGCCTCAGAGGGACAGGCTGAAGAGACCCAGTACTTC	CASEGQAEETQYF
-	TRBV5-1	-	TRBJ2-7	TGCGCCAGCAGCTTGCGTCGTGAGGGAACCTACGAGCAGTACTTC	CASSLRREGTYEQYF
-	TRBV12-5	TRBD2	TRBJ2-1	TGTGCTAGTGGTTTGGAGACTAGCTACTACAATGAGCAGTTCTTC	CASGLETSYYNEQFF
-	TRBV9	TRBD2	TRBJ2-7	TGTGCCAGCAGCCCCCGAGGGGGTGGAGCGGGGGATCTCTACGAGCAGTACTTC	CASSPRGGGAGDLYEQYF
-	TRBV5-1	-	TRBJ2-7	TGCGCCAGCAGCTTTAGCAGCGCACCCTACGAGCAGTACTTC	CASSFSSAPYEQYF
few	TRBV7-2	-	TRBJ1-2	TGTGCCAGCAGCTTAACTCAGGGCAAGCACCATGGCTACACCTTC	CASSLTQGKHHGYTF
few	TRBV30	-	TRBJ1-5	TGTGCCTGGAGTGTACAGGCGGGGCCCGCGCCCCAGCATTTT	CAWSVQAGPAPQHF
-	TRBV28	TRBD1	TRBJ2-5	TGTGCCAGCAGTTTGGACAGGGGACGGACCCAGTACTTC	CASSLDRGRTQYF
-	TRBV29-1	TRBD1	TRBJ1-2	TGCAGCGCCTCCGGGACAGGGGGCGAGGCGGGCACCTTC	CSASGTGGEAGTF
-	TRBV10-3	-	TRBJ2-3	TGTGCCATCACCACGGACAGATCTAGCACAGATACGCAGTATTTT	CAITTDRSSTDTQYF
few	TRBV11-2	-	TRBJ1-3	TGTGCCAGCAGCTTAAGTCAGGTTGGAAACACCATATATTTT	CASSLSQVGNTIYF
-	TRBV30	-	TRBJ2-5	TGTGCCTGGAGTCCTAGGGGTCAAGAGACCCAGTACTTC	CAWSPRGQETQYF
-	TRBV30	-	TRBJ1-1	TGTGCATGGGGCAGCAACTACGAAGCTTTCTTT	CAWGSNYEAFF
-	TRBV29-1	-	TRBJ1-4	TGCAGCGTTGAAGGCCCTTCAACTAATGAAAAACTGTTTTTT	CSVEGPSTNEKLFF
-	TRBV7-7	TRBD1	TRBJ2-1	TGTGCTAGCAGCCCCAGACAGGGTTCGGATGAGCAGTTCTTC	CASSPRQGSDEQFF
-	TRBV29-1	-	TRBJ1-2	TGCAGCGTTGAAGAACCCACTAACTATGGCTACACCTTC	CSVEEPTNYGYTF
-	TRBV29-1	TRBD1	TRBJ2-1	TGCAGCGGAGAACGGGACAGGTCTGGGGAGCAGTTCTTC	CSGERDRSGEQFF
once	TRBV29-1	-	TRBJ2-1	TGCAGCGTTGAAGAAAGGGTTCGGTTTGGCAATGAGCAGTTCTTC	CSVEERVRFGNEQFF
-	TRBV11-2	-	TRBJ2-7	TGTGCCAGCAGCTTACAGACACGAAAGTACTTC	CASSLQTRKYF
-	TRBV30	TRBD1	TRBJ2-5	TGTGCCTGGAGTCCGGGACAGGGGATCCAAGAGACCCAGTACTTC	CAWSPGQGIQETQYF